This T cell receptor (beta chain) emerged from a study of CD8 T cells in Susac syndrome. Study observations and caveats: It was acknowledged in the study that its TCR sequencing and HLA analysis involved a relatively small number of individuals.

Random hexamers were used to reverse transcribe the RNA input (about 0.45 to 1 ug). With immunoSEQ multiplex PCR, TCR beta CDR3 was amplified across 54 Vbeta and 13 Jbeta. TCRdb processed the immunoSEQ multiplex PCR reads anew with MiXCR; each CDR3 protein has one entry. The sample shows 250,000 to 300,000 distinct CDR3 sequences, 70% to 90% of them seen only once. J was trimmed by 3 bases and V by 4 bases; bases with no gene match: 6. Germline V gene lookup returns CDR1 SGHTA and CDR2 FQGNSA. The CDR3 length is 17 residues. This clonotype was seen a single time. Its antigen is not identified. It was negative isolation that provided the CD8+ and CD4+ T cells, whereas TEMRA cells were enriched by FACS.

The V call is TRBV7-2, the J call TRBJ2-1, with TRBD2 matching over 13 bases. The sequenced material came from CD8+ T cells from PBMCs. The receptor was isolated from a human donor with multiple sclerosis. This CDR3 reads CASSSGLAGAHYNEQFF. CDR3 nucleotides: TGTGCCAGCAGCTCCGGACTAGCGGGGGCACACTACAATGAGCAGTTCTTC.